This T cell receptor beta chain was captured by sequencing in a study of cytotoxic CD8 clonotypes in ibrutinib-treated CLL. The CDR3 spans 16 residues. The germline V and J ends were trimmed by 5 bases and 3 bases, with 20 bases remaining between them. Germline assignment: CDR1 SGHVS and CDR2 FNYEAQ. Profiling relied on immunoSEQ multiplex PCR, and the TCRdb table lists in-frame clones only, not all of them. The sample consists of 150,000 to 250,000 clones, approximately 68% of them appearing once. The chain joins TRBV7-6 to TRBJ2-7; D is undetermined. This material consisted of PBMCs, taken after 24 months of ibrutinib treatment. This clonotype was sampled from a human donor with chronic lymphocytic leukemia. CDR3 sequence (DNA): TGTGCCAGCAGCCCTAGGGCTTGGGATCCCCGCTACGAGCAGTACTTC. It translates to CASSPRAWDPRYEQYF.